The TCR beta chain described here comes from a study of cytomegalovirus exposure and HLA in healthy donors. This clone was counted only a few times. As yet, its antigen is unknown. One junction end does not reproduce the germline sequence, and a read error may be involved. The PCR was carried out with 60 Vbeta primers and 13 Jbeta primers. Method: immunoSEQ multiplex PCR; TCRdb's copy keeps in-frame clones and lacks some. The sample contains 120,000 to 150,000 clones, approximately 79% of which appear only once. Study-level results: Across HLA loci, a later analysis found differing TCR association rates, with DRB1 most and HLA-C fewest.

The CDR3 runs to 13 residues. Germline CDR1 MNHNS, CDR2 SASEGT. The V call is TRBV6-1, the J call TRBJ1-2; D is ambiguous. The sample was PBMCs. The source of this sequence is a female donor in good health and CMV-seronegative. The CDR3 nucleotides are TGTGCCAGCAGCGAAGGGCCAGACTATGGCTACACCTTC. Translated: CASSEGPDYGYTF.